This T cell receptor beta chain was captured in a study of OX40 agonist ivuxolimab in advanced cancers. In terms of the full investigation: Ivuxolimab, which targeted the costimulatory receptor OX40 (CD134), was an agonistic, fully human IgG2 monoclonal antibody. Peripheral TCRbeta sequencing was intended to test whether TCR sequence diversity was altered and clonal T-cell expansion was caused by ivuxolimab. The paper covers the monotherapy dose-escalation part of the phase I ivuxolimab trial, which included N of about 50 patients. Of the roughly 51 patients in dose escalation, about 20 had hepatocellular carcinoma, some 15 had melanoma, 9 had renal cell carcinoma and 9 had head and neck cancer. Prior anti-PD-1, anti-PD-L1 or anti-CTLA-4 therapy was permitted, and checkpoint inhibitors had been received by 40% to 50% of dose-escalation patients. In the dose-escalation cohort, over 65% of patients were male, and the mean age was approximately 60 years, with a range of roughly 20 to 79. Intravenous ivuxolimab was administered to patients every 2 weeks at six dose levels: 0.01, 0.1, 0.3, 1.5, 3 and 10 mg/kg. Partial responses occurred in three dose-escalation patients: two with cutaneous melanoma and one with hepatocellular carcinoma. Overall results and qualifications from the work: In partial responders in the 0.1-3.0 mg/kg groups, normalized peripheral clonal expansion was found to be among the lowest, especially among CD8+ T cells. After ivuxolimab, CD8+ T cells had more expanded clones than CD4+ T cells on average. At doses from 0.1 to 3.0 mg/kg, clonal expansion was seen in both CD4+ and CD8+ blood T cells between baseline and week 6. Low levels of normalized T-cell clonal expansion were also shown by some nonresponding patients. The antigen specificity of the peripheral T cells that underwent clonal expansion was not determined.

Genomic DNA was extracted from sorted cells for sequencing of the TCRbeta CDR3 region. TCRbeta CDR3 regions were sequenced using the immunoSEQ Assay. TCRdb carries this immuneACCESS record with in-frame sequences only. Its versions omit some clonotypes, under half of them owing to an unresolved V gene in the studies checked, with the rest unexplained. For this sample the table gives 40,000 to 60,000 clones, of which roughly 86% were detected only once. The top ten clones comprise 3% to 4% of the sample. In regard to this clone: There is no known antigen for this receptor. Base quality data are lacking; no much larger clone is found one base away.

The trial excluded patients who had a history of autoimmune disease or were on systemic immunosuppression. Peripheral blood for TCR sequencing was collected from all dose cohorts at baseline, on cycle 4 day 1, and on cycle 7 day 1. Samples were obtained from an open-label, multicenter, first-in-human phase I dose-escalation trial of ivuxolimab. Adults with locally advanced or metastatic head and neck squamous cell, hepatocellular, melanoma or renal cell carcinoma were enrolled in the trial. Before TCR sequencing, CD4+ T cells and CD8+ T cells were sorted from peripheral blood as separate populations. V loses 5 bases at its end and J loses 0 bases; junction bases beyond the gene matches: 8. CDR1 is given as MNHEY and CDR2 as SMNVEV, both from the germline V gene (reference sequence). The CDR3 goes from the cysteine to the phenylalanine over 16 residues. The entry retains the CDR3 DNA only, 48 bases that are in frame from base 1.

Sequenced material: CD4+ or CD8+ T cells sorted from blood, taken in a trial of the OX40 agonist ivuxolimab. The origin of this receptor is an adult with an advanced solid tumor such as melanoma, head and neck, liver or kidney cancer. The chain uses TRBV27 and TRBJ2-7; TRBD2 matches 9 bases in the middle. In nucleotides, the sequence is TGTGCCAGCAGTCGAGTAGCGGGAGTGTACTCCTACGAGCAGTACTTC. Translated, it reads CASSRVAGVYSYEQYF.